This T cell receptor beta chain came from a study of T cell repertoires in ileal Crohn's disease. Across the whole study: All patients had surgery for stricturing (around 60%) or penetrating (approximately 39%) disease. Overall study findings and caveats: High-frequency clones were more common in sorted CD8 than CD4 cells.

V lost 2 bases to trimming and J lost 6 bases; unmatched junction nucleotides: 6. The germline CDR1 and CDR2 sequences are SGHTA and FQGTGA. This CDR3 comprises 14 residues. The assay was immunoSEQ multiplex PCR, and TCRdb's table has in-frame clones only and misses some. The sample lists roughly 29,000 clones; around 77% were seen once. Concerning this clone: Its antigen is unidentified.

This receptor was taken from an adult with Crohn's disease. The sequenced material came from ileal tissue. The chain links TRBV7-3 to TRBJ1-1; 7 positions match TRBD1. Written as DNA, the CDR3 is TGTGCCAGCAGCTTACAGGGGGTTGGCTCTGAAGCTTTCTTT. It specifies CASSLQGVGSEAFF.